This T cell receptor beta chain is from a study of untreated major depressive disorder. Broader study findings: Sequencing showed nonsignificant TRBV25-01 and TRBV02-01 differences matching flow cytometry. Depressed patients' CD4+ T cells carried increased TRBV05-01 (Vbeta 5.1) usage versus control CD4+ T cells.

This clone was detected a few times. Its cognate antigen is unknown. Produced via immunoSEQ multiplex PCR; TCRdb's table is partial and in-frame only. The top ten hold 0.7% to 0.85% of the sample, which has 23,000 or so clones, roughly nine tenths seen once. The V end lost 6 bases, the J end lost 7 bases, and 13 bases lay between the germline ends. The CDR3 has 12 amino acids. Germline CDR1 and CDR2: KGHSH and LQKENI. This clonotype was obtained from a woman younger than 45 with major depressive disorder. Sequences were obtained from CD4+ T cells from PBMCs. The J gene is TRBJ2-7, the V gene TRBV18; D gene uncertain. In DNA, the CDR3 is TGTGCCAGCTCGCCAGCCTCAAAGGAGCAGTACTTC. It encodes CASSPASKEQYF.